Presented here are 21 T cell receptor beta chains from one specimen sequenced in a study of immune reconstitution after stem cell transplant in scleroderma. TCRdb re-derived calls from the RT-PCR reads in MiXCR, one entry per CDR3 protein. The sample contains about 2,100 distinct CDR3 sequences, 8% to 9.5% of which appear only once. The specimen was obtained before or after autologous hematopoietic stem cell transplantation (not recorded which). The receptors were sampled from a male donor with systemic sclerosis.

By frequency in the sample, this clonotype is medium-sized. J is TRBJ1-1 and V is TRBV5-1; tentatively, D is TRBD1 (5 bases). Germline lookup yields CDR1 SGHRS and CDR2 YFSETQ. The length of the CDR3 is 14 residues. Trimming pared 0 bases from V and 8 bases from J, leaving 14 bases between. The CDR3 reads CASSLEGWYEEAFF. The CDR3 bases are TGCGCCAGCAGCTTGGAGGGGTGGTATGAAGAAGCTTTCTTT.

By sample fraction, this clonotype is medium-sized. The rearrangement links TRBV20-1 to TRBJ1-2; 7 positions match TRBD1. Germline CDR1 reads DFQATT; CDR2 reads SNEGSKA (reference sequence). V lost 6 bases, J lost 2 bases, and 9 bases stayed unmatched. The CDR3 has 14 residues. Written as DNA, the CDR3 is TGCAGTGCCCTGGAGGGACAGCGAAACTATGGCTACACCTTC. Protein sequence: CSALEGQRNYGYTF.

This clonotype is medium-sized in the sample. The rearrangement links TRBV7-2 to TRBJ2-5; D possibly corresponds to TRBD2 (6 bases). The germline V gene has CDR1 SGHTA and CDR2 FQGNSA. This CDR3 comprises 14 residues. With 4 bases removed from V and 4 bases from J, the gap between germline ends came to 13 bases. The DNA for the CDR3 is TGTGCCAGCAGCTCGGGACTTACGACAGAGACCCAGTACTTC. Its protein product is CASSSGLTTETQYF. Together with reference TRBV7-2 and TRBJ2-5, the CDR3 gives the full variable domain: GAGVSQSPSNKVTEKGKDVELRCDPISGHTALYWYRQSLGQGLEFLIYFQGNSAPDKSGLPSDRFSAERTGGSVSTLTIQRTQQEDSAVYLCASSSGLTTETQYFGPGTRLLVL.

This clonotype was seen a few times. The V call is TRBV19, the J call TRBJ1-2, with TRBD1 matching 7 bases. V trimming: 10 bases; J trimming: 5 bases; junction bases outside the gene matches: 7. Germline loops: CDR1 LNHDA, CDR2 SQIVND (reference sequence). CDR3 size: 12 residues. Written as DNA, the CDR3 is TGTGCCACTTACGACAGGGTATATGGCTACACCTTC. This codes for CATYDRVYGYTF.

This clonotype was counted a few times. The CDR3 is CSVGGDGPQGETQYF. As DNA, the CDR3 is TGCAGCGTTGGGGGGGACGGACCCCAGGGAGAGACCCAGTACTTC. V is TRBV29-1 and J is TRBJ2-5, with TRBD2 as a possible D gene (6 bases). Germline V gives CDR1 SQVTM, CDR2 ANQGSEA. V was pared by 4 bases and J by 4 bases, with 19 bases between. The CDR3 extends over 15 amino acids.

This clonotype is classed as medium-sized. This chain links TRBV20-1 with TRBJ2-1; 9 bases map to TRBD2. Unmatched junction bases numbered 9, after V lost 3 bases and J lost 3 bases. Per the germline V gene, CDR1 is DFQATT and CDR2 is SNEGSKA (reference sequence). This CDR3 is built from 16 residues. The CDR3 DNA sequence: TGCAGTGCTAGTTTTGTAGCGGGAGAGGACTACAATGAGCAGTTCTTC. It translates to CSASFVAGEDYNEQFF.

In its sample, this clonotype is medium-sized (0.01 to 0.1%). The J gene is TRBJ1-5, the V gene TRBV12-3 or TRBV12-4; D is perhaps TRBD1 (6 bases). Trimming pared 5 bases from V and 7 bases from J, leaving 12 bases between. The CDR3 is 13 amino acids. CDR3 sequence: CASSPGQSQPQHF. The CDR3 DNA is TGTGCCAGCAGTCCCGGACAGTCCCAGCCCCAGCATTTT.

By share, this clonotype counts as large (0.1 to 1%). J is TRBJ2-3 and V is TRBV10-3; possible D gene TRBD2, 7 bases. Trimming shortened V by 6 bases and J by 2 bases, and 18 bases separated the two germline ends. From germline, CDR1 is ENHRY and CDR2 SYGVKD. CDR3 length: 16 residues. The DNA for the CDR3 is TGTGCCATCAGCCCGAGGGGGGGGGAGGCCACAGATACGCAGTATTTT. Protein: CAISPRGGEATDTQYF.

The chain recombines TRBV18 with TRBJ2-3; no clear D. V lost 0 bases, J lost 3 bases, and 10 bases lay in between. Germline assignment: CDR1 KGHSH and CDR2 LQKENI. The CDR3 is 15 residues long. CDR3 coding DNA: TGTGCCAGCTCACCACCGGTAGATAGAACAGATACGCAGTATTTT. It specifies CASSPPVDRTDTQYF.

Relative to its sample, this clonotype is medium-sized. CDR3 bases: TGTGCCAGCAGTTTGCGCCTTGACAGAGCGAATGGCTACACCTTC. Translating it yields CASSLRLDRANGYTF. V gene TRBV6-2 or TRBV6-3 combines with J gene TRBJ1-2, with D possibly being TRBD1 (5 bases). Germline V CDR1 and CDR2: MNHEY, SVGEGT. CDR3 length equals 15 residues. Trimming took 4 bases from V and 6 from J, leaving 18 bases between them.

This clonotype is large by share. The genes are TRBV6-5 and TRBJ2-3, with a possible D match to TRBD1 (6 bases). CDR3 size: 17 residues. Trimming removed 2 bases at V and 0 bases at J, with 15 bases between. Germline lookup yields CDR1 MNHEY and CDR2 SVGAGI. CDR3 amino acids: CASSYGTSYTSTDTQYF. Written as DNA, the CDR3 is TGTGCCAGCAGTTACGGGACATCTTACACTAGCACAGATACGCAGTATTTT.

By sample fraction, this clonotype is large (0.1 to 1%). The chain uses TRBV7-9 and TRBJ2-1, with D possibly TRBD2 on 6 matching bases. Trimming shortened V by 8 bases and J by 5 bases, and 10 bases separated the two germline ends. CDR1 and CDR2 (germline): SEHNR, FQNEAQ (reference sequence). CDR3 size: 12 residues. The CDR3, as DNA: TGTGCCAGCGCGGGATTAAACAATGAGCAGTTCTTC. Protein: CASAGLNNEQFF.

This clonotype is medium-sized. This chain uses TRBV19 with TRBJ1-1; D is undetermined. Deletions cut 9 bases from V and 5 bases from J, with 13 bases between. In germline, CDR1 is LNHDA, CDR2 SQIVND (reference sequence). The CDR3 has 12 residues. CDR3 in DNA: TGTGCCAGCGGCCCCCAAGGGACTGAAGCTTTCTTT. Encoded protein: CASGPQGTEAFF.

Judged by abundance, this clonotype is medium-sized. The rearrangement joins TRBV12-3 or TRBV12-4 to TRBJ1-4; D remains unclear. This CDR3 has 15 amino acids. V dropped 6 bases and J dropped 0 bases, with 11 bases sitting between them. CDR3 protein: CASSSIGATNEKLFF. DNA for the CDR3: TGTGCCAGCAGCTCCATAGGTGCAACTAATGAAAAACTGTTTTTT.

This clonotype is labeled as medium-sized. V and J are TRBV12-3 or TRBV12-4 and TRBJ1-1; 7 bases are a match to TRBD1. The V segment lost 3 bases and the J segment 5 bases; nucleotides outside the gene matches: 3. The CDR3 totals 13 residues. CDR3 sequence (DNA): TGTGCCAGCAGTTTGTCAGGGGGGACTGAAGCTTTCTTT. This codes for CASSLSGGTEAFF.

This clonotype is large within its sample. The chain employs TRBV10-3 and TRBJ2-5; 7 bases line up with TRBD2. The V gene end was trimmed by 0 bases and the J gene end by 2 bases; junction bases not matched to a gene: 6. The CDR3 is made up of 16 amino acids. Germline V gene sequence: CDR1 ENHRY, CDR2 SYGVKD. CDR3 bases: TGTGCCATCAGTGAGTCGAATAAGGGAGGGCAAGAGACCCAGTACTTC. This encodes CAISESNKGGQETQYF.

As concerns this clonotype: A much larger clone sits a single nucleotide away, making a read error possible. Because the CDR3 is missing its conserved closing phenylalanine or tryptophan, this is likely a read error. The chain uses TRBV12-3 or TRBV12-4 and TRBJ1-1; the match to TRBD1 covers 9 bases. J lost 11 bases, V lost 5 bases, and 9 bases had no gene match. This CDR3 has 13 residues. The chain's CDR3 is CASSATGGVAAFL. In DNA form, the CDR3 reads TGTGCCAGCAGTGCAACAGGGGGCGTAGCGGCTTTCCTT.

By frequency in the sample, this clonotype is medium-sized. DNA of the CDR3: TGTGCCAGCAACCGGACAGGTTTTAACTATGGCTACACCTTC. This sequence encodes CASNRTGFNYGYTF. The chain is built from TRBV6-4 and TRBJ1-2; 7 bases match TRBD1. The CDR3 runs 14 residues. The germline gives CDR1 MRHNA, CDR2 SNTAGT. V trimming: 7 bases; J trimming: 1 base; junction bases outside the gene matches: 6.

The chain employs TRBV7-3 and TRBJ2-1; a possible D gene is TRBD1 (6 bases). Trimming pared 2 bases from V and 4 bases from J, leaving 12 bases between. Germline V gene data show CDR1 as SGHTA and CDR2 as FQGTGA. The CDR3 extends over 15 amino acids. This CDR3 reads CASSLGGGLYNEQFF. The CDR3 DNA sequence: TGTGCCAGCAGCTTAGGGGGCGGCCTGTACAATGAGCAGTTCTTC.

The rearrangement joins TRBV5-4 to TRBJ1-1; perhaps TRBD1 as D (6 bases). Germline V lookup: CDR1 SGHNT, CDR2 YYREEE (reference sequence). The V end was cut by 4 bases, the J end by 0 bases, with 19 bases between. The CDR3 is 17 residues long. The CDR3 region has the DNA TGTGCCAGCAGCCCCGGACAGAGAATATCCATGAACACTGAAGCTTTCTTT. This sequence encodes CASSPGQRISMNTEAFF. The variable domain in full, completed from reference TRBV5-4 and TRBJ1-1, reads ETGVTQSPTHLIKTRGQQVTLRCSSQSGHNTVSWYQQALGQGPQFIFQYYREEENGRGNFPPRFSGLQFPNYSSELNVNALELDDSALYLCASSPGQRISMNTEAFFGQGTRLTVV.

Relative to its sample, this clonotype is large. V and J are TRBV7-9 and TRBJ2-7; D is unclear. This CDR3 has 12 amino acids. Per germline, CDR1 SEHNR and CDR2 FQNEAQ (reference sequence). V was shortened by 4 bases and J by 5 bases, with 9 bases between the two germline ends. The CDR3 bases are TGTGCCAGCAGCTCACAAAACCACGAGCAGTACTTC. This codes for CASSSQNHEQYF.